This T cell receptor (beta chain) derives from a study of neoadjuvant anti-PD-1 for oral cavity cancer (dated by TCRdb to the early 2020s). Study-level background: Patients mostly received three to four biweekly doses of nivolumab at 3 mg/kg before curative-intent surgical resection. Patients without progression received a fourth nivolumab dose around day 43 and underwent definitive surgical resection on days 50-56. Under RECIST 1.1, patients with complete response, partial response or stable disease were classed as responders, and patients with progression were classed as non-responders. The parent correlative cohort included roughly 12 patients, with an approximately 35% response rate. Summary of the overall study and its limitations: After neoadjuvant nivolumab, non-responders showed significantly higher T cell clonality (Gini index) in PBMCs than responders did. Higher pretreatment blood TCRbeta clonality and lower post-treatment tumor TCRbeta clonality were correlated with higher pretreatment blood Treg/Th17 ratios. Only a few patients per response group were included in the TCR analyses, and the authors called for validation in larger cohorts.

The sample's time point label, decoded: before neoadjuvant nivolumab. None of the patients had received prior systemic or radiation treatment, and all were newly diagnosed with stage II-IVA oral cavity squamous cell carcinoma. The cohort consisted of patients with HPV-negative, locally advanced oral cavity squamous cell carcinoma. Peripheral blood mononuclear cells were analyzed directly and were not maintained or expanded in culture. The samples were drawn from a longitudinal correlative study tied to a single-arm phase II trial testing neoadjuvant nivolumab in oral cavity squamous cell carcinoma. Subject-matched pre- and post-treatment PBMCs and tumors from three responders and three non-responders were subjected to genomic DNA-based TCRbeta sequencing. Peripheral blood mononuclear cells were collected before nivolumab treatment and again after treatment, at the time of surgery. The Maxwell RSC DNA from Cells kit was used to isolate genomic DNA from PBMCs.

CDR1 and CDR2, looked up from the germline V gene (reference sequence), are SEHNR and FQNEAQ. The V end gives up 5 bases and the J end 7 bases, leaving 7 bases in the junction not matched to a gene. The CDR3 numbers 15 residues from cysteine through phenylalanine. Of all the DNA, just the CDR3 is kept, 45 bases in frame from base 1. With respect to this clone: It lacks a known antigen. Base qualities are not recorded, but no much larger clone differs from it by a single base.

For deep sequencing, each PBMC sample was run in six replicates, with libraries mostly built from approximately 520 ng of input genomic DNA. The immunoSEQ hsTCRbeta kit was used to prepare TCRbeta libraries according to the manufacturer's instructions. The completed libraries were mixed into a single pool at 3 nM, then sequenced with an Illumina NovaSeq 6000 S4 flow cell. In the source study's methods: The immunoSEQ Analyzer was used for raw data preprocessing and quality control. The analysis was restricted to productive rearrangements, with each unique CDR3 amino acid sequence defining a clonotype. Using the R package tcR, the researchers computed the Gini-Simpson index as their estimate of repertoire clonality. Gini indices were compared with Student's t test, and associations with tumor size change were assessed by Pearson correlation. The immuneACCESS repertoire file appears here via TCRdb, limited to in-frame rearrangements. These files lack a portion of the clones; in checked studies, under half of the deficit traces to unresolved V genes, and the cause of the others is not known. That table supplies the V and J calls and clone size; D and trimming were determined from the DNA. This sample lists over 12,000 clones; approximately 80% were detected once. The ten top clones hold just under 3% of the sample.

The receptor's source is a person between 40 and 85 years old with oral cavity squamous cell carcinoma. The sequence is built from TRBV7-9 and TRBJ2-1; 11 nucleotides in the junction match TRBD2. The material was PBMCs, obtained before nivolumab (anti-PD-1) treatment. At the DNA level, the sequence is TGTGCCAGCAGCCGTCTAGCGGGAGGAAGGAATGAGCAGTTCTTC. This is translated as CASSRLAGGRNEQFF.